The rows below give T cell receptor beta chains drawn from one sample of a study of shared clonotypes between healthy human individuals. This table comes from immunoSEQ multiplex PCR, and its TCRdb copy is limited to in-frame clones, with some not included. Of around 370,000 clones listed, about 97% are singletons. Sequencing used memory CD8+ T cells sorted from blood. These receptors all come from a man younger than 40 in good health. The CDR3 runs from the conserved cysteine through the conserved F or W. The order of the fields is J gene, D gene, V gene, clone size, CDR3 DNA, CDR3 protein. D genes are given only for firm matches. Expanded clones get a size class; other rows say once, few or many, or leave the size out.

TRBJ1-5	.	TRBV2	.	TGTGCCAGCAGTGAAGCTTCAGGGCAGGGACAGCCCCAGCATTTT	CASSEASGQGQPQHF
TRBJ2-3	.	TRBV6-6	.	TGTGCCAGCAGCCCCGGACGGGGAGATACGCAGTATTTT	CASSPGRGDTQYF
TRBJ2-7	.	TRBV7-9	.	TGTGCCAGTGGGGACACCTACGAGCAGTACTTC	CASGDTYEQYF
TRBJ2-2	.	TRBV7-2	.	TGTGCCAGCAGCTTATACAGGAGCGGGGAGCTGTTTTTT	CASSLYRSGELFF
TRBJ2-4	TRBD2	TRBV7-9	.	TGTGCCAGCAGCCCCAGGTTTGGGGGGGACATTCAGTACTTC	CASSPRFGGDIQYF
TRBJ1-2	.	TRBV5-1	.	TGCGCCAGCTCGTCGCAGCCCGAAGGTGGCTACACCTTC	CASSSQPEGGYTF
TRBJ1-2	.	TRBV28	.	TGTGCCAGCAGTTTGGGGTTTGGCTATGGCTACACCTTC	CASSLGFGYGYTF
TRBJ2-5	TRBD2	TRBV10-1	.	TGCGCCAGCAGTGAGAGGAACCCTAGCGGGAGGCCCCAAGAGACCCAGTACTTC	CASSERNPSGRPQETQYF
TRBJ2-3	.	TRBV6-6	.	TGTGCCAGCAGACAAATTAAGGTAGATACGCAGTATTTT	CASRQIKVDTQYF
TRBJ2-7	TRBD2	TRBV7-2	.	TGTGCCAGCAGCAAAAGCGGGGGGGGCGCGTTGACGCAGTACTTC	CASSKSGGGALTQYF
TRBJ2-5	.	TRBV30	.	TGTGCCTGGAGTGTAAGGGACGGAGAGACCCAGTACTTC	CAWSVRDGETQYF
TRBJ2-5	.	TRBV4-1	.	TGCGCCAGCAGCCAAGATCTCCTGGTGGGGGCGGAGACCCAGTACTTC	CASSQDLLVGAETQYF
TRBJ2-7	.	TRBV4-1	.	TGCGCCAGCAGCCAAGATCCGTGGGACTCGGGCTACGAGCAGTACTTC	CASSQDPWDSGYEQYF
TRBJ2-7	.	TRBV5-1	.	TGCGCCAGCAGCTTGGGTGTAGCGCCCCAGAGCTCCTACGAGCAGTACTTC	CASSLGVAPQSSYEQYF
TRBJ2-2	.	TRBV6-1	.	TGTGCCAGCAGTGGGGCAAAGACACCCTTGAACACCGGGGAGCTGTTTTTT	CASSGAKTPLNTGELFF
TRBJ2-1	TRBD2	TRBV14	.	TGTGCCAGCAGTGGACTAGCGGGAGTGGTATACGCGAACAATGAGCAGTTCTTC	CASSGLAGVVYANNEQFF
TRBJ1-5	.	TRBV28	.	TGTGCCAGCAGGTTGGACCTGGGCAGCAATCAGCCCCAGCATTTT	CASRLDLGSNQPQHF
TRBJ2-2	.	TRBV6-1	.	TGTGCCAGCAGTGAAGAATTCACTAGAACGAACACCGGGGAGCTGTTTTTT	CASSEEFTRTNTGELFF
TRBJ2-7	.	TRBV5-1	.	TGCGCCAGCAGCTTGGCGCGCGGGACGAACTACGAGCAGTACTTC	CASSLARGTNYEQYF
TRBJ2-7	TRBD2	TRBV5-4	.	TGTGCCAGCAGCTTGGGACTAGCAGTACACGAGCAGTACTTC	CASSLGLAVHEQYF
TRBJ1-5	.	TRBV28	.	TGTGCCAGCAGTTTACCCCAGGGCAGGGGTAGCAATCAGCCCCAGCATTTT	CASSLPQGRGSNQPQHF
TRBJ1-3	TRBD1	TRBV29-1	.	TGCAGCGTTGAAGGGGACAGGGATGGAAACACCATATATTTT	CSVEGDRDGNTIYF
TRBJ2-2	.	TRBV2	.	TGTGCCAGCAGGGGTAGAAACACCGGGGAGCTGTTTTTT	CASRGRNTGELFF
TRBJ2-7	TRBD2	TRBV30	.	TGTGCCTGGAGTGTACGGACTAGCTCCTACGAGCAGTACTTC	CAWSVRTSSYEQYF
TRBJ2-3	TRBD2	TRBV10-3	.	TGTGCCATCAGACCCAAGTTGACAGGGGGCGGACTAGCGGGAGGAGATACGCAGTATTTT	CAIRPKLTGGGLAGGDTQYF
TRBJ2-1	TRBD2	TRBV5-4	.	TGTGCCAGCAGCTTGGAGGACGGGAGGAAGTCCAATGAGCAGTTCTTC	CASSLEDGRKSNEQFF
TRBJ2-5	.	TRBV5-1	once	TGCGCCAGCACAGGGCCCGGTATCCAAGAGACCCAGTACTTC	CASTGPGIQETQYF
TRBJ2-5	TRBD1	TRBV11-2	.	TGTGCCAGCAGCTTAACCTCCGGGACAGGGGGTGAGACCCAGTACTTC	CASSLTSGTGGETQYF
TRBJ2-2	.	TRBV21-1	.	TGTGCCAGCAGCAAACGGTCGCTAGCGGTTACTGCGAACACCGGGGAGCTGTTTTTT	CASSKRSLAVTANTGELFF
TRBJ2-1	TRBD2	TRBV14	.	TGTGCCAGCAGCTCGGGACTAGCGGGAGGGTTCTTC	CASSSGLAGGFF
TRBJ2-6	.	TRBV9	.	TGTGCCAGCAGCGTAGGTCTTCCTAGGTCTGGGGCCAACGTCCTGACTTTC	CASSVGLPRSGANVLTF
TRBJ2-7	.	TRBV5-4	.	TGTGCCAGCAGTTTTCGAGCAGGGGCAGGCTACGAGCAGTACTTC	CASSFRAGAGYEQYF
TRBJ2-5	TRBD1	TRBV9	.	TGTGCCAGCAGCAGAATGCAGGGGGCCCAAGAGACCCAGTACTTC	CASSRMQGAQETQYF
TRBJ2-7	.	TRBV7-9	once	TGTGCCAGCTTGGGGGCCACCTACGAGCAGTACTTC	CASLGATYEQYF
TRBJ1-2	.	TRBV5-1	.	TGCGCCAGCAGCGAGACAGGCCTCTACACCTTC	CASSETGLYTF
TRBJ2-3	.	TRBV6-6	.	TGTGCCAGCAGGCGGCAAACTCCCCCAGATACGCAGTATTTT	CASRRQTPPDTQYF
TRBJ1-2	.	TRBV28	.	TGTGCCAGCGGGAGGGGACTCCACTATGGCTACACCTTC	CASGRGLHYGYTF
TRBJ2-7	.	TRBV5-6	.	TGTGCCAGCAGCCATGGGGGCATCACCTACGAGCAGTACTTC	CASSHGGITYEQYF
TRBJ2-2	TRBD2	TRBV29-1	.	TGCAGTATCCGAGGACTAGCGGAAAACACCGGGGAGCTGTTTTTT	CSIRGLAENTGELFF
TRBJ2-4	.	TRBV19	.	TGTGCCAGTAGTATATGGGGACCCAAAAACATTCAGTACTTC	CASSIWGPKNIQYF
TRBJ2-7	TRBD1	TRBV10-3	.	TGTGCCACCCCCAAACAGGGGCCCTACGAGCAGTACTTC	CATPKQGPYEQYF
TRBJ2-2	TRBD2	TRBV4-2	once	TGTGCCAGCAGCCAAGAGGGTTCGGGAGGCGGGGAGCTGTTTTTT	CASSQEGSGGGELFF
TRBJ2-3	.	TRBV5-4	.	TGTGCCAGCAGCTTTAGGGGGAGAGGCGCAGATACGCAGTATTTT	CASSFRGRGADTQYF
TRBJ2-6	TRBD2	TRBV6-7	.	TGTGCCAGCAGTTACTCGAAACCGATAAGACCGACTAAAGGTAGCGGGGCTTTC	CASSYSKPIRPTKGSGAF
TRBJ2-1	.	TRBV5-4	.	TGTGCCAGCAGCTGGGAAAGGTATGAGCAGTTCTTC	CASSWERYEQFF
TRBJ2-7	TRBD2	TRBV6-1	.	TGTGCCAGCACAGGGGGACTAGCGGCCTACGAGCGGTACTTC	CASTGGLAAYERYF
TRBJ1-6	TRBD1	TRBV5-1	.	TGCGCCAGCAGCCGGACAGGGGGCACGGATTCACCCCTCCACTTT	CASSRTGGTDSPLHF
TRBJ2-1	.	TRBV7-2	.	TGTGCCAGCAGCTTAGTGGGCAGTTCCTACAATGAGCAGTTCTTC	CASSLVGSSYNEQFF
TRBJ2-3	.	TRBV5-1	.	TGCGCCAGCAGCTTGGTGACGGGAGTGCGTAGCACAGATACGCAGTATTTT	CASSLVTGVRSTDTQYF
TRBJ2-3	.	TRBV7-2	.	TGTGCCAGCACCTTGTCGGGGGGCAGTACAGATACGCAGTATTTT	CASTLSGGSTDTQYF
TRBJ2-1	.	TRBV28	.	TGTGCCAGCAGTTTATCACAGAATGAGCAGTTCTTC	CASSLSQNEQFF
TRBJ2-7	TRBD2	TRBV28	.	TGTGCCAGCAGTTTGGACGGGAGGCCAGGGACCTACGAGCAGTACTTC	CASSLDGRPGTYEQYF
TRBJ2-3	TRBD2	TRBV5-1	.	TGCGCCAGCAGCCTTACTAGCGGGAGAGGCACAGATACGCAGTATTTT	CASSLTSGRGTDTQYF
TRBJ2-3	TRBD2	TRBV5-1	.	TGCGCCAGCAGCTTGGCGGTCGGGAGGGCCGGGGATACGCAGTATTTT	CASSLAVGRAGDTQYF
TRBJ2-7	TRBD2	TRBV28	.	TGTGCCAGCAGTTTCTCCCCTAGCGGGAAGGGACGCGAGCAGTACTTC	CASSFSPSGKGREQYF
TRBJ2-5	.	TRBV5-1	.	TGCGCCAGCAGCTTTAGGGGGAGTCGAGAGACCCAGTACTTC	CASSFRGSRETQYF
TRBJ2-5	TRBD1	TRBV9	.	TGTGCCAGCAGCGAGGACAGGCTTCGAGAGACCCAGTACTTC	CASSEDRLRETQYF